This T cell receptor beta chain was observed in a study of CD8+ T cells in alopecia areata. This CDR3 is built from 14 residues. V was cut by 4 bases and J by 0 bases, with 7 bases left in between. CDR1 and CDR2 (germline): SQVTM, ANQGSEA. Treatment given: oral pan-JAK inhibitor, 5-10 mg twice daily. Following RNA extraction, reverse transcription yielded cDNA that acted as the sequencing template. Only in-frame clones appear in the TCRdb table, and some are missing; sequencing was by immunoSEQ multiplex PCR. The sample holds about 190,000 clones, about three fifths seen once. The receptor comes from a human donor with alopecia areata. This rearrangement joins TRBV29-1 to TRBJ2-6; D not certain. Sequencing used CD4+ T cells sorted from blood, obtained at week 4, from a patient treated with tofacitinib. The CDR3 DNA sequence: TGCAGCGTTGTGTCCAACTCTGGGGCCAACGTCCTGACTTTC. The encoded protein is CSVVSNSGANVLTF.